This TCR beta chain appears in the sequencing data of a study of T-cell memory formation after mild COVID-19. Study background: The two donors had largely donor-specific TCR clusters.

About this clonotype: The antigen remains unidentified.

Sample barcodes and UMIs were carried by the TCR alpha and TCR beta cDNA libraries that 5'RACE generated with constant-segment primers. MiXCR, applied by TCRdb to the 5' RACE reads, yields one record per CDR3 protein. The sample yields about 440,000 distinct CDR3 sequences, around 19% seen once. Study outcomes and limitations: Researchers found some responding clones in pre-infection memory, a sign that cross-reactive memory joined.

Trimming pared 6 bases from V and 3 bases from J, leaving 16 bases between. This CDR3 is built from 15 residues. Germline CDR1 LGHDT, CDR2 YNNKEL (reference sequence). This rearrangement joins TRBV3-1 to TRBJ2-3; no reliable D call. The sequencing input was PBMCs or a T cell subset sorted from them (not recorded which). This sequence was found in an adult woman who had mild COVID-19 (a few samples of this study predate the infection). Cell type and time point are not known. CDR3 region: CASREQGTGTDTQYF. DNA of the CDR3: TGTGCCAGCAGGGAACAAGGAACCGGAACAGATACGCAGTATTTT.